Reported below is one T cell receptor beta chain. What it binds is not known. This sample is part of a study of early T cells in non-severe SARS-CoV-2 infection. On the study more broadly: Bulk RNA isolated from unsorted whole blood underwent sequencing; chains were not paired.

Study outcomes and limitations: VDJdb-based matching was biased toward anti-spike CD8 responses and missed private and CD4 specificities.

Each single cDNA molecule received a unique molecular identifier. TCRdb redid the calling of the 5' RACE reads with MiXCR, one entry per CDR3 protein. The table has tens of thousands of distinct CDR3 sequences, around 9.6% seen once. With 0 bases removed from V and 8 bases from J, the gap between germline ends came to 9 bases. Germline V gene data show CDR1 as SQVTM and CDR2 as ANQGSEA. This CDR3 region has 12 residues. This sequence originates from an adult who was a healthcare worker with PCR-confirmed SARS-CoV-2 infection or an uninfected control (not recorded which). The chain employs TRBV29-1 and TRBJ2-3; no firm D call. The sample here was whole blood, taken at baseline. The CDR3 loop reads CSVEDEDITQYF. The CDR3 DNA reads as TGCAGCGTTGAAGATGAAGACATTACGCAGTATTTT.